This TCR beta chain is from a study of identical twins. Whole-study results and caveats: Insertions were reduced in abundant cord blood beta clonotypes but not in memory repertoires.

This clonotype appeared many times. Its antigen is unknown. V lost 4 bases, J lost 4 bases, and 11 bases stayed unmatched. Germline lookup yields CDR1 KGHDR and CDR2 SFDVKD. There are 17 residues in the CDR3. Template switching added a universal primer site; cDNA carried unique molecular identifiers. MiXCR was run by TCRdb on the 5' RACE reads, yielding one entry per CDR3 protein. The sample yields hundreds of thousands of distinct CDR3 sequences, around 6% seen once. The specimen was naive T cells sorted from blood. The chain employs TRBV24-1 and TRBJ2-3, with 9 bases matching TRBD1. The source is a man aged 18 to 29 in good health. In nucleotides, the CDR3 is TGTGCCACCAGTGACCGTGGGACAGGGATAGTTTCAGATACGCAGTATTTT. This encodes CATSDRGTGIVSDTQYF.